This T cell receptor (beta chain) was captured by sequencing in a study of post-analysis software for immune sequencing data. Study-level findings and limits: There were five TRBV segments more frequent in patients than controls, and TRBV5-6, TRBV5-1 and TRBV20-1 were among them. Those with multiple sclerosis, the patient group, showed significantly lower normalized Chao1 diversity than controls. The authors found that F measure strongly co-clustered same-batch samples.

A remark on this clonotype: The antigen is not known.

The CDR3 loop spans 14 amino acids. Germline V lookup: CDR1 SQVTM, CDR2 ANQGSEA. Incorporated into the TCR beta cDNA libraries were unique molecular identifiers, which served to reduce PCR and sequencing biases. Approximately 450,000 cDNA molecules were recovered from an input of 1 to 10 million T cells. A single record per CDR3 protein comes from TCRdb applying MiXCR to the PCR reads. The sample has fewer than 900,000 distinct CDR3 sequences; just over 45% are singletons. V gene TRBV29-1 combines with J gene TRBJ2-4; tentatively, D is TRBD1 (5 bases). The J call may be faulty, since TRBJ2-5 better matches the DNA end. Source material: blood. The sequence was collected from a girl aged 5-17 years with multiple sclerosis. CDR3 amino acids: CSACEDMGKETQYF. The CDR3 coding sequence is TGCAGCGCGTGCGAGGACATGGGAAAAGAGACCCAGTACTTC.